This T cell receptor beta chain stems from a study of chemoradiotherapy in HPV16-positive cancers. At the level of the study: Candidate HPV-specific clones and shared TCR motifs came from two HPV16-positive patients.

Findings and caveats of the study: HPV-responsive T-cell expansion during chemoradiotherapy was linked to improved recurrence-free survival in HPV16-positive patients. Candidate HPV-specific clones and E7-related TCR motifs grew in tumor during treatment. Functional assays defining HPV-specific T cells used only two HPV16-positive patients.

This CDR3 spans 15 amino acids. CDR1 SGHTA and CDR2 FQGNSA come from the germline V gene. The V gene lost 1 base and the J gene lost 0 bases, with 6 bases spanning the gap. Regarding this clone: Its antigen is undetermined. Other DNA sequences in the sample encode the same CDR3.

Using immunoSEQ multiplex PCR, the repertoire was profiled, and TCRdb retains in-frame clones only, with some absent. Here the sample spans tens of thousands of clones, approximately 80% being singletons. The input for sequencing was blood, taken from a patient who underwent chemoradiotherapy. The chain has TRBV7-2 and TRBJ2-2; D may correspond to TRBD1 or TRBD2 (5 bases each). This TCR was recovered from a human donor with HPV-associated anogenital cancer. The CDR3 reads CASSLGGANTGELFF. DNA of the CDR3: TGTGCCAGCAGCTTAGGAGGGGCGAACACCGGGGAGCTGTTTTTT. Filled out from reference TRBV7-2 and TRBJ2-2, the complete variable domain reads GAGVSQSPSNKVTEKGKDVELRCDPISGHTALYWYRQSLGQGLEFLIYFQGNSAPDKSGLPSDRFSAERTGGSVSTLTIQRTQQEDSAVYLCASSLGGANTGELFFGEGSRLTVL.